The clone carrying this TCR beta chain appeared once. As handled by the study authors: By means of reference gene primer amplification, nucleated cell counts were estimated. Clones were sequenced by immunoSEQ multiplex PCR, and TCRdb holds only the in-frame ones, with some missing. That table supplies the V and J calls and clone size; D and trimming were determined from the DNA. The repertoire holds more than 95,000 clones, with 60% to 85% as singletons. Trimming cost V 5 bases and J 1 base; bases outside gene matches: 16. The CDR3 runs 18 residues. Per the germline V gene, CDR1 is MDHEN and CDR2 is SYDVKM. This sample stems from a study of blood T cell repertoires in COVID-19. Study-level background: There were acute and convalescent COVID-19 samples, and they came from the United States, Italy and Spain. PBMCs, B-cell-depleted T cells, or T cells were the source of the cDNA or gDNA that made up the material.

This receptor was identified in a man between 65 and 80 years old with acute or convalescent COVID-19. The sample was peripheral blood. This rearrangement joins TRBV28 to TRBJ1-1, with 7 bases lining up with TRBD1. Written as DNA, the CDR3 is TGTGCCAGCAGTACGAGGACAGGCTACCGCTTACGGAACACTGAAGCTTTCTTT. Its translation: CASSTRTGYRLRNTEAFF.